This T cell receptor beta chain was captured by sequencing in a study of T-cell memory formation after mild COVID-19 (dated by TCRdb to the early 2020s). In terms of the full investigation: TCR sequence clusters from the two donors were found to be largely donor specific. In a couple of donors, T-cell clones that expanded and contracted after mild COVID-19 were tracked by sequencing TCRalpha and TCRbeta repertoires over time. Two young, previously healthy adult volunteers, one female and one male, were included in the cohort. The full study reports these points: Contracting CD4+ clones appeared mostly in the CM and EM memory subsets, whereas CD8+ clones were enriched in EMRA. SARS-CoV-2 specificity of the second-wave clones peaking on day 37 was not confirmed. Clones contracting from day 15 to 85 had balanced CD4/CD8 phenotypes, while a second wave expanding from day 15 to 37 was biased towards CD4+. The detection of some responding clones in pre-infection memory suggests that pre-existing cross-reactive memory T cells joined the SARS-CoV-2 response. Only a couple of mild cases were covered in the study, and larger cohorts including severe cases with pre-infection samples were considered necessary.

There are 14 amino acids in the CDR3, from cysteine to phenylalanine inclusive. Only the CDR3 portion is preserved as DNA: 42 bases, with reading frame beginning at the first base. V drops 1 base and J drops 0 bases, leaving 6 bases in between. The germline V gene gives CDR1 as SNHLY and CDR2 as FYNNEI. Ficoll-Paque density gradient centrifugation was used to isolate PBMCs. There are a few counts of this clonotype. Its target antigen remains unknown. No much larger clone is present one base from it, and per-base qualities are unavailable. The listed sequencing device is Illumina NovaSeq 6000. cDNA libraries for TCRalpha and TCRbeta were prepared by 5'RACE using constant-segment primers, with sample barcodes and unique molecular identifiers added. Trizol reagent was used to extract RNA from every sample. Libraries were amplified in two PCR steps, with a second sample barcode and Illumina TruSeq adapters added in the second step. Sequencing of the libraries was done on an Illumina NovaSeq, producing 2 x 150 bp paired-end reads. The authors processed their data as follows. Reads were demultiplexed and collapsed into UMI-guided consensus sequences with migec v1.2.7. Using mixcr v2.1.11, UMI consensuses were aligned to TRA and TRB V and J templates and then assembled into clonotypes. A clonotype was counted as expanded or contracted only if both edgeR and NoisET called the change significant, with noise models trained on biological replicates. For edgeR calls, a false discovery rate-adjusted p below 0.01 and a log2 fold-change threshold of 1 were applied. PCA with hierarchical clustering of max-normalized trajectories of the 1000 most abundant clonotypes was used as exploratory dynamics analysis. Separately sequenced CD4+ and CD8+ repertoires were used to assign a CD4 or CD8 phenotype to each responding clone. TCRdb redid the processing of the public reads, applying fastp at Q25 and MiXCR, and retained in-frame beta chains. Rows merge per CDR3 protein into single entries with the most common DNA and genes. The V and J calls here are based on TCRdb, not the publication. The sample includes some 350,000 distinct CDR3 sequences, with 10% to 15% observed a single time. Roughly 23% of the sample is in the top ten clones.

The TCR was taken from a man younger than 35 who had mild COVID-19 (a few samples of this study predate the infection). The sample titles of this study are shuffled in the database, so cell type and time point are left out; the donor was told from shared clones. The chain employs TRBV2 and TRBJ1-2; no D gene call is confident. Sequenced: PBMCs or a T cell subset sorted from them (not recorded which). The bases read TGTGCCAGCAGTGAAGTGGTGGCTAACTATGGCTACACCTTC. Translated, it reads CASSEVVANYGYTF.